The T cell receptor (beta chain) under discussion was sequenced for a study of cytomegalovirus exposure and HLA in healthy donors (dated by TCRdb to 2016 to 2017). Regarding the study in general: In an earlier analysis of roughly 500 of the donors, 276 Gb of sequence data and approximately 120 million unique TCR beta sequences from about 190 million T cells were reported. An early release that covered several hundred HLA-typed donors contained 250 to 350 gigabases of sequencing data and approximately 85 million unique TCR sequences. Of the roughly 400 genotyped donors, about 80% fell in the genetic ancestry cluster associated with self-reported Caucasian donors. The study aimed to test whether signatures of past pathogen exposure could be identified by cataloging public T cell receptors. The study used immunosequencing to profile the T cell repertoires of under 700 subjects and linked those repertoires to cytomegalovirus serostatus. Along with the approximately 600-subject first cohort, a separate validation cohort of over a hundred different subjects was used. High-throughput TCR immunosequencing, statistical association of individual TCRs with disease status, and machine learning were combined to predict cytomegalovirus infection status. To study patterns of TCR occurrence, a later analysis re-analyzed previously published TCR beta repertoires from 500 to 850 donors and added high-resolution HLA genotyping. Rather than using new phenotypic data, the later analysis identified candidate immune exposures from TCR beta sequences and from how often those sequences occurred across donors. In an earlier analysis of roughly 580 of the donors, high-throughput TCR beta sequencing was used to judge whether each TCR beta V gene segment behaved as functional or pseudogenic. Alongside the repertoire data, information on donor age, sex, ethnicity and CMV serostatus was compiled. A later genetic analysis used genome-wide SNP genotypes for about 65% of the roughly 670 donors, treating that subset as a discovery cohort. Every repertoire in the discovery cohort had been generated on one and the same sequencing platform. HLA typing included class I and class II loci at four-digit resolution. The number of typed donors differed by locus: about 629-630 for A, B, C, DRB1 and DQB1; approximately 530 for DQA1; approximately 600 for DPA1; and around 490 for DPB1. Roughly 5 DR-DQ haplotypes were handled as single units for association and clustering, since linkage in the cohort was strong. Among some 410 genotyped donors of the cohort, an average of approximately 230,000 unique TCR beta nucleotide sequences were sequenced per donor, 15% to 20% of them non-productive.

The library was made by the immunoSEQ multiplex PCR assay. For the multiplex PCR, a mixture combining 60 forward primers for TCR Vbeta segments and 13 reverse primers for TCR Jbeta segments was used. The CDR3 region of rearranged TCR beta genes was amplified from genomic DNA with a multiplex PCR assay. On the Illumina HiSeq System, the amplified TCR beta libraries were sequenced as 87-base-pair reads. For the original study's pipeline: Across the 500 to 850 repertoires, a later analysis counted tens of millions of unique TCR beta chains, about 10 million of which were shared by at least two donors. Raw reads were error-corrected and collapsed into unique sequences by a nearest-neighbor algorithm in which closely related sequences were merged to remove PCR and sequencing errors. CDR3 sequences were aligned to IMGT reference sequences to assign V, D and J gene segments. For a sequence to be retained, a match of at least six nucleotides was required to both a V gene segment and a J gene segment. A rearrangement was called productive if the CDR3 had no stop codons and remained in frame with V and J, and every other rearrangement was called non-productive. CDR3 was defined by IMGT convention, running from the second conserved V-encoded cysteine to the conserved J-encoded phenylalanine. The earlier analysis of fewer than 700 of the donors excluded sequences that lacked an unambiguous match to a single V gene segment. An earlier analysis of 587 of the donors called V segments functional above 56.7% productive rearrangements and segregating when the between-donor standard deviation exceeded 5%. A statistical classification framework was built to diagnose cytomegalovirus status from the catalog of TCR beta chain sequences. In a later analysis, TCR nucleotide sequences were compared against IMGT/GENE-DB human TR gene sequences so that V and J genes could be assigned. Using the TCRdist pipeline, a later analysis assigned CDR3 sequences along with most-parsimonious VDJ recombination scenarios. In a later analysis, each TCR beta chain was defined by its CDR3 amino acid sequence together with its V-gene family, and reads without a unique V-gene family were excluded. A later analysis removed over 500 highly shared, low-generation-probability nucleotide sequences to deal with suspected cross-contamination and a sequencing artifact. In a later analysis, a clonal expansion index was calculated for each public chain from normalized within-repertoire ranks of inferred template counts. A later analysis computed generation probabilities with a VDJ recombination model fitted to out-of-frame rearrangements, and checked the results against IGoR. A later analysis scored TCR-TCR, TCR-HLA and TCR-CMV co-occurrence with hypergeometric tests, applying a repertoire-size bias correction to TCR pairs. A later analysis estimated false discovery rates by permuting HLA or CMV assignments 20 times. A later analysis grouped co-occurring TCRs with DBSCAN, adding TCRdist sequence similarity when clustering within HLA-allele-positive subsets. For co-occurrence clustering, repertoires with fewer than 30,000 or more than 120,000 public chains were excluded, along with five or six repertoires with anomalous nucleotide sharing. As stored in TCRdb, this immuneACCESS dataset retains in-frame rearrangements with V and J assigned. A fraction of the clones does not appear; measured against another copy, unresolved V genes explain less than half of the discrepancy, and the remainder lacks a known reason. V and J calls and clone size follow that table, whereas D and trimming were derived from the DNA. This sample comprises roughly 200,000 clones, around 80% of them detected only once. The ten most abundant clones make up 1.5% to 2% of the sample.

General conclusions and limits of the study: Strong co-occurrence of HLA alleles, especially DR and DQ, made assigning TCR associations to individual alleles difficult. In a later genetic analysis, a missense DCLRE1C variant was associated with V-gene and J-gene trimming of TCR beta chains, and the association was replicated in an independent cohort. Because the 87-base-pair reads could not distinguish some IMGT-functional V segments, including TRBV6-2 and TRBV6-3, those segments were excluded. The classifier was reported to diagnose cytomegalovirus status with high specificity and sensitivity in both the original and validation cohorts. Across donors, most TCR sequences were observed very rarely, whereas some public TCRs were present in many individuals. In a later analysis, around 17,000 TCR beta sequences were associated with specific HLA alleles at a false discovery rate of 0.05. The study listed 150 to 200 TCR beta chains as associated with cytomegalovirus. For the cohort, immune exposure information was limited to CMV serostatus. A few of the identified cytomegalovirus-associated TCR beta chains were confirmed in vitro to be specific for cytomegalovirus antigens. The cohort was sequenced for TCR beta chains only, and without alpha or paired-chain data the features that could be detected were limited. According to a later analysis, parvovirus B19, influenza, CMV and Epstein-Barr virus appeared linked to several top co-occurrence clusters. A cluster of highly shared sequence variants was judged likely to be a technical artifact of the sequencing pipeline. According to the authors, the approach could potentially be generalized to other disease states and immunological phenotypes. An earlier analysis of approximately 590 of the donors showed that most TCR beta V segments appeared in productive rearrangements either about 90% or about 30% of the time, which broadly matched IMGT annotations. Because counts were too low, approximately 18 rarely observed V segments, including chromosome 9 orphons, were excluded from the earlier analysis of 587 of the donors. Compared with equally common non-associated chains, HLA-associated TCR beta chains in a later analysis were more clonally expanded and had lower generation probabilities. Because HLA typing was missing for some donors at each locus, association tests included only the typed subset. A further reported finding was that TCR beta sequences accurately predicted the HLA-A and HLA-B alleles for most subjects in the first cohort. According to a later analysis, most CMV-associated TCR beta chains appeared to be HLA-restricted, and the HLA associations seemed to be driven largely by CMV exposure. In a later genetic analysis, fewer N-insertions in productive TCRs were reported among donors in an Asian-associated ancestry cluster than the approximately 670-donor mean. Roughly uniform sequencing depth across donors was assumed in presence/absence analyses, although this assumption may not hold. In a later analysis, TCR association rates were found to vary across HLA loci, with the most associated TCRs seen for DRB1 alleles and the fewest for HLA-C alleles. Linkage disequilibrium might explain the correlated functional status among segregating V segments, but an unknown experimental factor could not be excluded.

In total, about 650 healthy bone marrow donors made up the cohort. At the time of sampling, every cohort member was nominally healthy, though immune exposures that went unrecorded were likely present. The donor tested CMV seropositive and was one of the 289 seropositive cohort members. Every donor gave a peripheral blood sample, and the peripheral blood mononuclear cells from that sample were used for TCR beta sequencing. The Qiagen DNeasy Blood Extraction Kit was used to extract genomic DNA from the blood cell samples. Concerning this clone itself: Its antigen has not been determined. Base qualities are missing; no much larger clone stands one base away.

Relative to germline, V is missing 6 bases and J is missing 4 bases, with 7 bases of the junction outside any gene match. The CDR3 goes from the cysteine to the phenylalanine over 14 residues. Only CDR3 DNA remains: 42 bases, in frame from the first base. CDR1 and CDR2 (SGHRS, YFSETQ) derive from the germline V gene. Specimen: PBMCs. The sequence derives from a man in his forties in good health and CMV-seropositive. Recombination joined TRBV5-1 with TRBJ2-1, and TRBD1 aligns with 7 junction nucleotides. The nucleotides read TGCGCCAGCAACGTCCCGGGACAGTACAATGAGCAGTTCTTC. It specifies CASNVPGQYNEQFF. Supplemented by the reference TRBV5-1 and TRBJ2-1 proteins around the CDR3, the complete variable domain is KAGVTQTPRYLIKTRGQQVTLSCSPISGHRSVSWYQQTPGQGLQFLFEYFSETQRNKGNFPGRFSGRQFSNSRSEMNVSTLELGDSALYLCASNVPGQYNEQFFGPGTRLTVL.